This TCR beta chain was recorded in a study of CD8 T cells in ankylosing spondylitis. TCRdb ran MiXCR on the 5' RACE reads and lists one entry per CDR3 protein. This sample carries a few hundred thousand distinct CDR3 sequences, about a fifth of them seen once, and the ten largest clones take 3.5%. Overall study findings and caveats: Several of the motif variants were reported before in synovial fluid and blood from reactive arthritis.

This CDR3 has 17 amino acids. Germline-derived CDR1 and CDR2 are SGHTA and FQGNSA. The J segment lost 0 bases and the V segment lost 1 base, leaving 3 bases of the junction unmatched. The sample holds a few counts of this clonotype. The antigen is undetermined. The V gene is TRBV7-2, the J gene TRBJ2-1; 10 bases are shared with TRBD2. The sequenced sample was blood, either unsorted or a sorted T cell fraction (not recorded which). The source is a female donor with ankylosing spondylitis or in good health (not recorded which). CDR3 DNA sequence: TGTGCCAGCAGCTTAGGACCTAGCGGGAGCTCCTACAATGAGCAGTTCTTC. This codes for CASSLGPSGSSYNEQFF.